This entry features one TCR beta chain sequence. Germline CDR1 is LGHNA and CDR2 is YSLEER. J lost 2 bases, V lost 1 base, and 8 bases had no gene match. CDR3 length equals 18 residues. This specimen belongs to a study of blood T cell repertoires in COVID-19. Across the study: Both acute and convalescent COVID-19 samples were obtained from the United States, Italy and Spain. PBMCs, B-cell-depleted T cells, or T cells provided the cDNA or gDNA that made up the material.

Source study methods: For nucleated cells, counts were estimated from reference gene primer amplification. Clones were read by immunoSEQ multiplex PCR, and TCRdb kept only the in-frame ones, dropping some. Clonal size and the V and J genes are those of that table, whereas D and trimming came from the DNA. The data contain about 300,000 clones, 83% of them singletons. The clonotype comes from a woman aged 50 to 65 who had recovered from COVID-19. The chain has TRBV4-3 and TRBJ1-2, with 12 positions matching TRBD1. What was sequenced was peripheral blood. In nucleotides, the CDR3 is TGCGCCAGCAGCCAAGTCGGGACAGGGGGCGCAGGGAACTATGGCTACACCTTC. It yields the protein CASSQVGTGGAGNYGYTF.